These 19 T cell receptor beta chains originate from one sample sequenced in a study of monozygotic twins with inflammatory bowel disease. For each CDR3 protein, TCRdb gives one entry from its re-call of the 5' RACE reads, without DNA. The sample table includes about 210,000 distinct CDR3 sequences. Sample: blood. All receptors come from a human donor with ulcerative colitis or Crohn's disease, or a healthy co-twin of an affected twin (not recorded which).

The V call is TRBV19, the J call TRBJ1-1; TCRdb outputs TRBD1, but without DNA this stays unchecked. This CDR3 region has 17 residues. Looked up from germline, CDR1 is LNHDA and CDR2 is SQIVND (reference sequence). This CDR3 is CASHRTGGRFRNTEAFF.

The V call is TRBV7-9, the J call TRBJ1-1. CDR3 size: 13 residues. In germline, CDR1 is SEHNR, CDR2 FQNEAQ (reference sequence). The CDR3 protein is CASSFTHSSEAFF.

This chain joins TRBV20-1 and TRBJ2-7; TCRdb lists TRBD2, though no DNA is available to test this call. Per the germline V gene, CDR1 is DFQATT and CDR2 is SNEGSKA (reference sequence). CDR3 size: 17 residues. The CDR3 reads CSALREGGLSESYEQYF.

V usage is TRBV27 and J usage is TRBJ1-1. Germline V CDR1 and CDR2: MNHEY, SMNVEV (reference sequence). The CDR3 sequence is 14 residues long. This CDR3 is CASSLGAIRDRAFF.

The V and J genes are TRBV20-1 and TRBJ2-2. Germline V CDR1 and CDR2: DFQATT, SNEGSKA (reference sequence). The CDR3 contains 14 residues. The CDR3 sequence: CSARWSANTGELFF.

V usage is TRBV19 and J usage is TRBJ1-2; TCRdb designates TRBD1, a call that cannot be tested without DNA. The CDR3 contains 14 residues. Germline V lookup: CDR1 LNHDA, CDR2 SQIVND (reference sequence). The chain's CDR3 is CASSAQGKDYGYTF.

The chain is built from TRBV14 and TRBJ1-1; no DNA is available, so the TRBD1 call from TCRdb remains unchecked. Per the germline V gene, CDR1 is SGHDN and CDR2 is FVKESK. This CDR3 has 17 amino acids. CDR3 loop: CASSQDPFIGENTEAFF.

Considering frequency, this clonotype is medium-sized. The chain recombines TRBV20-1 with TRBJ2-7; TCRdb's D gene call, TRBD2, goes unchecked for lack of DNA. This CDR3 has 15 residues. Germline V lookup: CDR1 DFQATT, CDR2 SNEGSKA (reference sequence). This chain's CDR3 is CSASPGTSGRYEQYF.

The J gene is TRBJ1-1, the V gene TRBV18; TCRdb gives TRBD1 as the D gene, but with no DNA this cannot be confirmed. Germline V gives CDR1 KGHSH, CDR2 LQKENI. This CDR3 spans 15 amino acids. The CDR3 sequence: CASSPSLPGGTEAFF.

The V and J genes are TRBV12-3 or TRBV12-4 and TRBJ1-5; TCRdb designates TRBD1, a call that cannot be tested without DNA. The length of the CDR3 is 16 residues. CDR3 protein: CASSRRPQGGNQPQHF.

The chain couples TRBV13 to TRBJ2-5; TCRdb outputs TRBD2, but without DNA this stays unchecked. Germline V lookup: CDR1 PRHDT, CDR2 FYEKMQ (reference sequence). This CDR3 is built from 17 residues. The CDR3 sequence is CASSSSGWLGSQETQYF.

V and J are TRBV3-1 and TRBJ2-5; TCRdb's D call of TRBD1 is untestable without DNA. From germline, CDR1 is LGHDT and CDR2 YNNKEL (reference sequence). The CDR3 contains 17 residues. The CDR3 is CASSQDTGRDRGETQYF.

This sequence joins TRBV5-5 and TRBJ1-1; TCRdb's D gene call, TRBD1, goes unchecked for lack of DNA. CDR1 is SGHKS and CDR2 is YYEKEE in the germline V gene (reference sequence). This CDR3 has 15 amino acids. CDR3 residues: CASSLAGHLNTEAFF.

This chain joins TRBV20-1 and TRBJ2-1; TCRdb indicates TRBD1, and absent DNA this call remains unverified. This CDR3 comprises 13 residues. Germline assignment: CDR1 DFQATT and CDR2 SNEGSKA (reference sequence). The CDR3 protein is CSARGGRNGEQFF.

V usage is TRBV2 and J usage is TRBJ1-4; the D call from TCRdb, TRBD1, cannot be confirmed without DNA. The V gene's germline CDR1 is SNHLY and CDR2 FYNNEI. This CDR3 has 15 residues. CDR3 loop: CASRRLGQANEKLFF.

The CDR3 loop reads CASRITSGGRNEQFF. The rearrangement links TRBV6-1 to TRBJ2-1; the D gene TCRdb calls, TRBD2, cannot be checked with no DNA. Germline-derived CDR1 and CDR2 are MNHNS and SASEGT. The CDR3 is made up of 15 amino acids.

V usage is TRBV19 and J usage is TRBJ1-2. The CDR3 has 12 residues. Germline assignment: CDR1 LNHDA and CDR2 SQIVND (reference sequence). The CDR3 spells CASSIGDYGYTF.

This rearrangement joins TRBV6-6 to TRBJ1-4; with no DNA, the TCRdb D assignment of TRBD1 cannot be verified. Germline CDR1 reads MNHNY; CDR2 reads SVGAGI (reference sequence). The CDR3 sequence is 14 residues long. CDR3 residues: CASSPLGTNEKLFF.

The V gene is TRBV5-4, the J gene TRBJ1-2; TCRdb's D gene call, TRBD1, goes unchecked for lack of DNA. CDR3 length: 13 amino acids. The germline V gene encodes CDR1 SGHNT and CDR2 YYREEE (reference sequence). The CDR3 loop reads CASSLGDLYGYTF.